The T cell receptor beta chain described here comes from a study of CD8+CD57+ T cells in acquired aplastic anemia. Overall study context: The mean DNA yield obtained from sorted CD4+ and CD8+ cells came to 3 to 3.5 ug.

All sequencing subjects had displayed CD8+CD57+ cell expansion on flow cytometry. Severe acquired aplastic anemia was the diagnosis recorded for all patients. Sampling of blood occurred while the patients had still received no therapy. The CDR3 runs 13 residues. CDR1 ENHRY and CDR2 SYGVKD come from the germline V gene. The junction had 10 bases not matched to a gene; V was cut back by 10 bases and J by 10 bases. TCR beta VDJ combinations and CDR3 sequences were profiled from genomic DNA. Via MiXCR, TCRdb re-called the reads, giving one row per CDR3 protein. Of 100,000 to 150,000 distinct CDR3 sequences in the sample, about 43% were seen once. This clonotype showed up just once.

The chain links TRBV10-3 to TRBJ2-1, with 10 nucleotides matching TRBD1. Sequences were obtained from sorted CD4+, CD8+, or CD8+CD57+ T cells (not recorded which) from PBMCs. This receptor was obtained from a human donor with aplastic anemia. In nucleotides, the CDR3 is TGTGCCAGCCGGGACAGGGGAGGGCACGAGCAGTTCTTC. It yields the protein CASRDRGGHEQFF.